The 10 T cell receptor beta chains reported below all come from one sample, sequenced in a study of T cell responses to AZD1222 COVID-19 vaccine. Sequencing was performed with immunoSEQ multiplex PCR; in TCRdb, only in-frame clones are kept and a portion is missing. This sample has about 150,000 clones, with 92% found just once. The source was peripheral blood, collected 28 days after the second AZD1222 dose. Receptors were obtained from an adult who received the AZD1222 COVID-19 vaccine.

V is TRBV3-1 (or the pseudogene TRBV3-2) and J is TRBJ1-3, with D possibly being TRBD1 (5 bases). Germline V gene lookup returns CDR1 LGHDT and CDR2 YNNKEL (reference sequence). V was shortened by 3 bases and J by 0 bases, with 9 bases between the two germline ends. The CDR3 length is 15 residues. The CDR3 reads CASSHDSSSGNTIYF. CDR3 sequence (DNA): TGTGCCAGCAGCCATGACAGTTCCTCTGGAAACACCATATATTTT.

V usage is TRBV27 and J usage is TRBJ1-5, with D possibly matching TRBD1 (6 bases). Germline lookup yields CDR1 MNHEY and CDR2 SMNVEV (reference sequence). The CDR3 length is 18 residues. Between the trimmed V and J ends, which lost 4 bases and 6 bases, there was a span of 25 bases. Here the CDR3 reads CASSSRGGVNPFGQPQHF. The DNA of the CDR3 is TGTGCCAGCAGTTCCAGGGGAGGTGTCAACCCCTTCGGTCAGCCCCAGCATTTT.

The chain links TRBV7-2 to TRBJ1-5; 7 bases map to TRBD1. The CDR3 has 15 amino acids. CDR1 is SGHTA and CDR2 is FQGNSA in the germline V gene. Trimming cost V 2 bases and J 10 bases; bases outside gene matches: 11. This CDR3 is CASSLYGTDSTPQHF. The CDR3 DNA is TGTGCCAGCAGCTTATACGGGACAGATTCTACACCCCAGCATTTT.

V and J are TRBV7-2 and TRBJ1-1, with 8 bases aligning to TRBD1. The CDR3 runs to 16 residues. Germline V CDR1 and CDR2: SGHTA, FQGNSA. The ends lost 5 bases at V and 1 base at J; junction bases unmatched: 9. This CDR3 is CASSPRTGRGNTEAFF. The CDR3 coding sequence is TGTGCCAGCAGCCCTCGGACAGGGAGGGGGAACACTGAAGCTTTCTTT.

The V and J genes are TRBV27 and TRBJ1-2; D ambiguous. This CDR3 region has 15 residues. V lost 2 bases and J 4 bases, leaving 14 bases between the germline ends. CDR1 MNHEY and CDR2 SMNVEV come from the germline V gene (reference sequence). CDR3 sequence (DNA): TGTGCCAGCAGTTTAACGGCCCCCGGTGTCTATGGCTACACCTTC. This encodes CASSLTAPGVYGYTF.

This clone has a single count. The chain joins TRBV18 to TRBJ1-2, with TRBD1 as a possible D gene (6 bases). The CDR3 spans 14 residues. Germline V gene sequence: CDR1 KGHSH, CDR2 LQKENI. The ends were cut back, 7 bases at V and 0 bases at J, with 12 bases in the middle. Here the CDR3 DNA reads TGTGCCAGCTACACGGACAGTTCTAACTATGGCTACACCTTC. Its translation: CASYTDSSNYGYTF.

This clone was seen just once. The rearrangement uses TRBV4-1 and TRBJ2-2, with D possibly TRBD2 on 5 matching bases. Deletions cut 4 bases from V and 10 bases from J, with 10 bases between. The CDR3 has 12 amino acids. Germline CDR1 is MGHRA and CDR2 is YSYEKL. The CDR3 here is CASSPGYTELFF. In DNA form, the CDR3 reads TGCGCCAGCAGCCCGGGGTATACGGAGCTGTTTTTT.

The chain is built from TRBV6-5 and TRBJ1-4, with a possible D match to TRBD1 (6 bases). The CDR3 runs 14 residues. With 11 bases removed from V and 8 bases from J, the gap between germline ends came to 21 bases. Germline V gives CDR1 MNHEY, CDR2 SVGAGI. Written as DNA, the CDR3 is TGTGCCGCTGCCTCTCAGGGGCTAGGGGAAAAACTGTTTTTT. It specifies CAAASQGLGEKLFF.

This clone was detected a few times. This chain links TRBV5-1 with TRBJ2-3; 9 bases are shared with TRBD2. The junction had 11 bases not matched to a gene; V was cut back by 9 bases and J by 6 bases. CDR1 is SGHRS and CDR2 is YFSETQ in the germline V gene. The CDR3 spans 14 residues. CDR3 nucleotide sequence: TGCGCCACTACGTGGATGGCGGGGGGGGATACGCAGTATTTT. It yields the protein CATTWMAGGDTQYF.

The V gene is TRBV5-1, the J gene TRBJ2-3; no definite D call. V lost 0 bases, J lost 6 bases, and 11 bases lay in between. The length of the CDR3 is 14 residues. Germline V lookup: CDR1 SGHRS, CDR2 YFSETQ. The CDR3 DNA reads as TGCGCCAGCAGCTTGGAGGGCCGGCGGGATACGCAGTATTTT. It is translated as CASSLEGRRDTQYF.